Shown below are 10 T cell receptor beta chains from a single sample sequenced in a study of blood T cell repertoires in COVID-19. Profiling relied on immunoSEQ multiplex PCR, and the TCRdb table lists in-frame clones only, not all of them. The sample shows about 220,000 clones, around 89% of them seen only once. Sequencing used PBMCs or T cells enriched from blood (not recorded which). Receptors were obtained from a woman under 30 in a cohort exposed to, infected with or recovered from COVID-19 (not recorded which).

This clone was picked up one time. The gene calls are TRBV9 and TRBJ2-2; TRBD2 aligns across 9 bases. The CDR3 loop spans 15 amino acids. CDR1 SGDLS and CDR2 YYNGEE come from the germline V gene. V was clipped by 2 bases and J by 4 bases; unmatched bases: 3. The CDR3 sequence: CASSVVAGVTGELFF. In DNA form, the CDR3 reads TGTGCCAGCAGCGTGGTAGCGGGAGTCACCGGGGAGCTGTTTTTT.

This chain joins TRBV3-1 (or the pseudogene TRBV3-2) and TRBJ2-1, with no clear D. There are 12 residues in the CDR3. CDR1 LGHDT and CDR2 YNNKEL come from the germline V gene (reference sequence). V lost 4 bases and J lost 5, with 6 bases in between. CDR3 DNA sequence: TGTGCCAGCAGCCCCCTCGACAATGAGCAGTTCTTC. Amino acids: CASSPLDNEQFF.

The chain links TRBV29-1 to TRBJ1-1; D is uncertain. Trimming took off 7 bases at V and 0 bases at J, with 15 bases between the two ends. CDR3 size: 14 residues. CDR1 is SQVTM and CDR2 is ANQGSEA in the germline V gene. For the CDR3, the DNA is TGCAGCGCCGTAGCGGACGGGTTGAACACTGAAGCTTTCTTT. It codes for CSAVADGLNTEAFF.

The chain joins TRBV2 to TRBJ2-7; D might be TRBD1 (7 bases). Trimming took 7 bases from V and 0 from J, leaving 13 bases between them. The CDR3 loop spans 14 amino acids. Germline V gene lookup returns CDR1 SNHLY and CDR2 FYNNEI. CDR3 DNA sequence: TGTGCCAGCATGGAGGGACAGCTCTCCTACGAGCAGTACTTC. Translating it yields CASMEGQLSYEQYF.

This clone came up a few times. The V and J genes are TRBV4-1 and TRBJ2-2, with 7 bases fitting TRBD1. The junction had 6 bases not matched to a gene; V was cut back by 4 bases and J by 4 bases. Germline loops: CDR1 MGHRA, CDR2 YSYEKL. The CDR3 loop spans 15 amino acids. CDR3 sequence (DNA): TGCGCCAGCAGCCGAGACAGGGTTGGCACCGGGGAGCTGTTTTTT. Protein sequence: CASSRDRVGTGELFF.

V is TRBV5-4 and J is TRBJ1-2, with 10 positions matching TRBD1. Trimming at V came to 3 bases and at J to 8 bases, leaving 10 bases not matched to a gene. This CDR3 contains 15 residues. Germline V gene sequence: CDR1 SGHNT, CDR2 YYREEE (reference sequence). The CDR3 region is CASSSEDRGSEGYTF. In DNA form, the CDR3 reads TGTGCCAGCAGCTCAGAGGACAGGGGGTCGGAAGGCTACACCTTC.

The chain couples TRBV29-1 to TRBJ1-6; 7 bases fit TRBD1. The CDR3 spans 15 residues. The trim removed 8 bases at V and 6 bases at J, leaving 13 bases unmatched. Germline loops: CDR1 SQVTM, CDR2 ANQGSEA. This CDR3 is CSPTRRGRGNSPLHF. Here the CDR3 DNA reads TGCAGCCCGACTCGGAGGGGGCGGGGTAATTCACCCCTCCACTTT.

The chain employs TRBV15 and TRBJ1-5, with 11 bases lining up with TRBD1. The CDR3 contains 16 residues. The germline gives CDR1 LNHNV, CDR2 YYDKDF (reference sequence). V lost 0 bases and J lost 6; bases outside the gene matches: 4. The CDR3 nucleotides read TGTGCCACCAGCAGAGACGGGACAGGGGGGGGTCAGCCCCAGCATTTT. It translates to CATSRDGTGGGQPQHF.

This clone was seen more than once but under ten times. The V call is TRBV25-1, the J call TRBJ1-6; 9 bases line up with TRBD1. Germline lookup yields CDR1 MGHDK and CDR2 SYGVNS. This CDR3 is built from 16 residues. V was clipped by 3 bases and J by 1 base; unmatched bases: 1. The CDR3 DNA sequence: TGTGCCAGCAGTGATGGACAGGGGTCCTATAATTCACCCCTCCACTTT. Protein sequence: CASSDGQGSYNSPLHF.

In nucleotides, the CDR3 is TGTGCCAGCATCGGGACAGGGACCTACGAGCAGTACTTC. It yields the protein CASIGTGTYEQYF. This chain uses TRBV6-5 with TRBJ2-7; TRBD1 aligns across 9 bases. CDR3 length: 13 residues. Germline CDR1 reads MNHEY; CDR2 reads SVGAGI. The trim removed 7 bases at V and 2 bases at J, leaving 3 bases unmatched.